The TCR beta chain described here comes from a study of blood T cells in healthy people across ages. Points from the study as a whole: One million T cells yielded diversity estimates that were considered underestimates.

The authors ran a second PCR of about 6 to 11 cycles using a sample-barcoded 5' primer and a J-beta primer mix. Each sample provided no less than 2.5 million CDR3-containing paired-end reads. TCRdb itself ran the 5' RACE reads through MiXCR, one entry per CDR3 protein. The sample has more than 650,000 distinct CDR3 sequences, around a fifth seen once; the top ten hold roughly 22%. The CDR3 runs 14 residues. With 5 bases removed from V and 4 bases from J, the gap between germline ends came to 14 bases. This clonotype occurred a few times. Its matching antigen is unknown. V is TRBV12-3 or TRBV12-4 and J is TRBJ1-1; perhaps TRBD1 as D (5 bases). Sample: blood. This clonotype was sampled from a man aged 65 to 79 in good health. The CDR3 coding sequence is TGTGCCAGCAGTACCCCCACGGGGGGCACTGAAGCTTTCTTT. This translates into CASSTPTGGTEAFF.